A single sample is the source of the 16 T cell receptor beta chains below, sequenced in a study of blood T cell repertoires in COVID-19. The data were produced by immunoSEQ multiplex PCR, yet TCRdb's version contains in-frame clones alone and is incomplete. The sample lists approximately 220,000 clones; about 84% were seen once. Source material: PBMCs or T cells enriched from blood (not recorded which). These receptors all come from a woman aged 40 to 55 with acute COVID-19.

The J gene is TRBJ2-7, the V gene TRBV6-5; TRBD2 agrees at 7 bases. V lost 5 bases to trimming and J lost 5 bases; unmatched junction nucleotides: 6. CDR1 and CDR2 (germline): MNHEY, SVGAGI. This CDR3 contains 13 residues. The CDR3 sequence: CASSIQGGNEQYF. Written as DNA, the CDR3 is TGTGCCAGCAGTATCCAGGGAGGGAACGAGCAGTACTTC.

The chain employs TRBV19 and TRBJ2-5, with TRBD1 as a possible D gene (6 bases). The CDR3 loop spans 15 amino acids. CDR1 LNHDA and CDR2 SQIVND come from the germline V gene (reference sequence). V dropped 0 bases and J dropped 1 base, with 9 bases sitting between them. DNA for the CDR3: TGTGCCAGTAGTATAGATACCAGGGGCCAAGAGACCCAGTACTTC. It specifies CASSIDTRGQETQYF.

The rearrangement links TRBV2 to TRBJ2-2; D call uncertain. The germline gives CDR1 SNHLY, CDR2 FYNNEI. Between the trimmed V and J ends, which lost 4 bases and 3 bases, there was a span of 9 bases. CDR3 length: 14 amino acids. DNA of the CDR3: TGTGCCAGCAGTGTACTACCTCACACCGGGGAGCTGTTTTTT. Residues: CASSVLPHTGELFF. The variable domain in full, with the rest retrieved from reference TRBV2 and TRBJ2-2, is EPEVTQTPSHQVTQMGQEVILRCVPISNHLYFYWYRQILGQKVEFLVSFYNNEISEKSEIFDDQFSVERPDGSNFTLKIRSTKLEDSAMYFCASSVLPHTGELFFGEGSRLTVL.

The chain couples TRBV5-1 to TRBJ2-1; the D is unclear. V lost 2 bases and J 1 base, leaving 10 bases between the germline ends. The CDR3 spans 15 residues. Germline CDR1 is SGHRS and CDR2 is YFSETQ. CDR3 bases: TGCGCCAGCAGCTTAGAGCAGGTTTCCTACAATGAGCAGTTCTTC. Translating it yields CASSLEQVSYNEQFF.

This chain links TRBV5-4 with TRBJ2-5; 8 bases line up with TRBD2. The CDR3 consists of 16 residues. Trimming at V came to 2 bases and at J to 2 bases, leaving 8 bases not matched to a gene. CDR1 and CDR2 from the germline V gene are SGHNT and YYREEE (reference sequence). CDR3 sequence reads: CASSFRSGGGQETQYF. CDR3 nucleotide sequence: TGTGCCAGCAGCTTTAGGAGCGGGGGCGGACAAGAGACCCAGTACTTC.

The chain has TRBV5-1 and TRBJ2-1, with 12 bases that match TRBD2. The CDR3 runs to 17 residues. With 0 bases clipped from V and 6 bases from J, the junction kept 7 bases outside the gene matches. Per germline, CDR1 SGHRS and CDR2 YFSETQ. CDR3 residues: CASSLAASGGAGNEQFF. The CDR3 DNA sequence: TGCGCCAGCAGCTTGGCGGCTAGCGGGGGGGCGGGCAATGAGCAGTTCTTC.

The rearrangement joins TRBV11-2 to TRBJ2-5, with a tentative D call TRBD1 (5 bases). V was clipped by 11 bases and J by 4 bases, with 17 bases between them. Germline CDR1 SGHAT, CDR2 FQNNGV. The CDR3 loop spans 13 amino acids. The DNA of the CDR3 is TGTGCCTCTTCCCACTTGGGGCCAGAGACCCAGTACTTC. It yields the protein CASSHLGPETQYF.

This clone has only a few counts. CDR3 protein: CSVVTGSSYEQYF. CDR3 DNA sequence: TGCAGCGTCGTTACAGGGAGCTCCTACGAGCAGTACTTC. The chain couples TRBV29-1 to TRBJ2-7; D might be TRBD1 (6 bases). The CDR3 runs 13 residues. Germline lookup yields CDR1 SQVTM and CDR2 ANQGSEA. The germline V and J ends were trimmed by 6 bases and 0 bases, with 12 bases remaining between them.

The chain uses TRBV11-2 and TRBJ2-7, with 8 bases fitting TRBD2. V gave up 1 base and J gave up 2 bases; unmatched junction bases: 1. This CDR3 has 14 residues. Germline values: CDR1 SGHAT, CDR2 FQNNGV. The CDR3 sequence is CASSLAGGPYEQYF. DNA of the CDR3: TGTGCCAGCAGCTTAGCGGGAGGGCCCTACGAGCAGTACTTC.

This clone has a handful of counts. The genes are TRBV6-6 and TRBJ1-1, with 8 bases fitting TRBD1. Germline trimming cut 5 bases from V and 4 bases from J; bases unmatched to any gene: 15. Per germline, CDR1 MNHNY and CDR2 SVGAGI (reference sequence). The CDR3 covers 17 residues. In DNA, the CDR3 is TGTGCCAGCAGTCATGGGACCCGACAGGGGTACAGCACTGAAGCTTTCTTT. It translates to CASSHGTRQGYSTEAFF.

CDR3 nucleotide sequence: TGTGCCAGCAGTCCCAACAGGGGGAGCCAGCCCCAGCATTTT. This sequence encodes CASSPNRGSQPQHF. The chain recombines TRBV28 with TRBJ1-5; TRBD1 matches 8 bases. J was trimmed by 7 bases and V by 5 bases; bases with no gene match: 7. CDR1 and CDR2 (germline): MDHEN, SYDVKM. The CDR3 sequence is 14 residues long.

The rearrangement uses TRBV30 and TRBJ2-7, with 8 bases lining up with TRBD1. The CDR3 has 12 residues. Trimming cost V 4 bases and J 4 bases; bases outside gene matches: 3. Germline lookup yields CDR1 GTSNPN and CDR2 SVGIG (reference sequence). Here the CDR3 DNA reads TGTGCCTGGACCAGGACAGGGTACGAGCAGTACTTC. It translates to CAWTRTGYEQYF. Variable domain in full (rest from reference TRBV30 and TRBJ2-7): SQTIHQWPATLVQPVGSPLSLECTVEGTSNPNLYWYRQAAGRGLQLLFYSVGIGQISSEVPQNLSASRPQDRQFILSSKKLLLSDSGFYLCAWTRTGYEQYFGPGTRLTVT.

The chain has TRBV6-5 and TRBJ2-1, with TRBD1 identical over 9 bases. Unmatched junction bases numbered 0, after V lost 0 bases and J lost 0 bases. This CDR3 contains 16 residues. Germline CDR1 is MNHEY and CDR2 is SVGAGI. Here the CDR3 DNA reads TGTGCCAGCAGTTACTCGACAGGGGGCTCCTACAATGAGCAGTTCTTC. Amino acids: CASSYSTGGSYNEQFF.

V gene TRBV6-2 or TRBV6-3 combines with J gene TRBJ1-5; TRBD1 matches at 7 bases. This CDR3 contains 15 residues. V shed 1 base and J 9 bases; nucleotides not matched to a gene: 9. The V gene's germline CDR1 is MNHEY and CDR2 SVGEGT. CDR3 nucleotides: TGTGCCAGCAGTTACTACGGGACAGAGGGCTGGCCCCAGCATTTT. This sequence encodes CASSYYGTEGWPQHF.

The chain is built from TRBV3-1 (or the pseudogene TRBV3-2) and TRBJ2-3, with 8 bases fitting TRBD1. The CDR3 runs 15 residues. Germline V gene sequence: CDR1 LGHDT, CDR2 YNNKEL (reference sequence). V lost 1 base, J lost 4 bases, and 4 bases stayed unmatched. The CDR3 DNA reads as TGTGCCAGCAGCCAAGGGACAGGGCAAGCAGATACGCAGTATTTT. Encoded protein: CASSQGTGQADTQYF.

The CDR3 here is CASSLGTLAGGKNTGELFF. In DNA, the CDR3 is TGTGCCAGCAGCTTAGGTACGTTAGCGGGGGGCAAGAACACCGGGGAGCTGTTTTTT. The chain couples TRBV7-2 to TRBJ2-2, with 10 bases matching TRBD2. CDR3 size: 19 residues. V was clipped by 1 base and J by 1 base; unmatched bases: 9. Germline assignment: CDR1 SGHTA and CDR2 FQGNSA.